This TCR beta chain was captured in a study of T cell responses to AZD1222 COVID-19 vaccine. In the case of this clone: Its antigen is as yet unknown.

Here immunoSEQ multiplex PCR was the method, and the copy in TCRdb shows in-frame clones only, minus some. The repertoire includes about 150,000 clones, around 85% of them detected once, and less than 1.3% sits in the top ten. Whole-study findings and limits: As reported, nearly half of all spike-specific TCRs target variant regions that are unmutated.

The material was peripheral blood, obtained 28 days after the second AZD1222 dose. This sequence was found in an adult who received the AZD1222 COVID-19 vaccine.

CDR3 coding DNA: TGTGCCAGCAGTGAGCTCCCCATCGCAGATACGCAGTATTTT. Translation: CASSELPIADTQYF. The chain employs TRBV2 and TRBJ2-3; D not resolved. The CDR3 runs 14 residues. With 3 bases removed from V and 4 bases from J, the gap between germline ends came to 11 bases. CDR1 is SNHLY and CDR2 is FYNNEI in the germline V gene.